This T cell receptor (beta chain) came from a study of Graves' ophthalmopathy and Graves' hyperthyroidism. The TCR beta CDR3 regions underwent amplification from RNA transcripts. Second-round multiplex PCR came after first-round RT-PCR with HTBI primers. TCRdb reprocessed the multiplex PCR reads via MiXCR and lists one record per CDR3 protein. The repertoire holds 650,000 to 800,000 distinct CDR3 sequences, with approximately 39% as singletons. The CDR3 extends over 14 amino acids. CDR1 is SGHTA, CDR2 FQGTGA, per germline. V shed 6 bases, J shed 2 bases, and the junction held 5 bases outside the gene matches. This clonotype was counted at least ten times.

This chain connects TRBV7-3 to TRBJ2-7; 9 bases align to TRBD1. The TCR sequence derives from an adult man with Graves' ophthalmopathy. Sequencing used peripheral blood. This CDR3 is CASSRGQGAYEQYF. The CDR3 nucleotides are TGTGCCAGCAGTAGGGGACAGGGAGCCTACGAGCAGTACTTC. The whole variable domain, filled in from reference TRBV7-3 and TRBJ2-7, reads GAGVSQTPSNKVTEKGKYVELRCDPISGHTALYWYRQSLGQGPEFLIYFQGTGAADDSGLPNDRFFAVRPEGSVSTLKIQRTERGDSAVYLCASSRGQGAYEQYFGPGTRLTVT.